This T cell receptor beta chain comes out of a study of CD8 T cells in ankylosing spondylitis. Overall study findings and caveats: Reports say disease-linked clones showed up significantly more in matched ankylosing spondylitis synovial fluid.

TCRdb independently ran MiXCR on the 5' RACE reads; one entry per CDR3 protein. The table records some 200,000 distinct CDR3 sequences, roughly 18% of them present only once. On this clonotype: Its antigen is as yet unknown.

This CDR3 contains 17 residues. Trimming cost V 5 bases and J 2 bases; bases outside gene matches: 7. From germline, CDR1 is LGHNA and CDR2 YNFKEQ. The sample consisted of blood, either unsorted or a sorted T cell fraction (not recorded which). The chain uses TRBV4-2 and TRBJ2-2, with TRBD2 identical over 11 bases. This receptor was obtained from a male donor between 5 and 29 years old with ankylosing spondylitis or in good health (not recorded which). CDR3 DNA: TGTGCCAGCAGCTGGCCCGGGACTAGCGGTAACACCGGGGAGCTGTTTTTT. Translated: CASSWPGTSGNTGELFF.